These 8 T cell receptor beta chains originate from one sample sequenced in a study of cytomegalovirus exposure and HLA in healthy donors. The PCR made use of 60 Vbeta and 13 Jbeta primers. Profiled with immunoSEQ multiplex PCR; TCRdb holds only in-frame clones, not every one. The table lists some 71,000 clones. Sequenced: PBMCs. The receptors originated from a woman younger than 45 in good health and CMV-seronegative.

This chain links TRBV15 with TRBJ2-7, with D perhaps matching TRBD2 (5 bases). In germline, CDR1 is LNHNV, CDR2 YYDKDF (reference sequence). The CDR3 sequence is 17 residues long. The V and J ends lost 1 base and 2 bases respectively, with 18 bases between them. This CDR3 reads CATSRVGFLDSAYEQYF. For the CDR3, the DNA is TGTGCCACCAGCAGAGTGGGGTTTCTGGACTCTGCCTACGAGCAGTACTTC. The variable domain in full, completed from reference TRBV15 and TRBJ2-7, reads DAMVIQNPRYQVTQFGKPVTLSCSQTLNHNVMYWYQQKSSQAPKLLFHYYDKDFNNEADTPDNFQSRRPNTSFCFLDIRSPGLGDTAMYLCATSRVGFLDSAYEQYFGPGTRLTVT.

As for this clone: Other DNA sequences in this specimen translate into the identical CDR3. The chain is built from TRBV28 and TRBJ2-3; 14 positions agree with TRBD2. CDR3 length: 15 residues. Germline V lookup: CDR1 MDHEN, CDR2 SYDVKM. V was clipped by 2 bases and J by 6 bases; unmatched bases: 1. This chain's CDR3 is CASSLRLAGGDTQYF. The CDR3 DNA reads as TGTGCCAGCAGTTTACGACTAGCGGGGGGGGATACGCAGTATTTT.

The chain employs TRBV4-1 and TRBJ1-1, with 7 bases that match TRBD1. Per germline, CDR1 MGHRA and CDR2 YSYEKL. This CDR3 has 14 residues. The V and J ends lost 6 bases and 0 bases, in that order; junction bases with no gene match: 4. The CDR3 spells CASSHRGLNTEAFF. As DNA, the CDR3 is TGCGCCAGCAGTCACAGGGGTTTGAACACTGAAGCTTTCTTT.

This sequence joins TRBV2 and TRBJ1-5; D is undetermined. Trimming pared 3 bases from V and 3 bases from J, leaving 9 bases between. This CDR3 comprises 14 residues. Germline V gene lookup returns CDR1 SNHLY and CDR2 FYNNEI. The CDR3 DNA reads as TGTGCCAGCAGTGAGAGGGTTACCAATCAGCCCCAGCATTTT. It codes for CASSERVTNQPQHF.

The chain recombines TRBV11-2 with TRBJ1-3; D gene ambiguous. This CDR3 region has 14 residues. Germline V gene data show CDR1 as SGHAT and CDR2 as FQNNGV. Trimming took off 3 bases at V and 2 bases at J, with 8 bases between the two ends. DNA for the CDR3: TGTGCCAGCAGCTTGAGCGGAGCTGGAAACACCATATATTTT. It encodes CASSLSGAGNTIYF.

The DNA for the CDR3 is TGTGCCAGCAGCTTAGCGGGAGGGCCAGGGGACGAGCAGTACTTC. Its translation is CASSLAGGPGDEQYF. The rearrangement joins TRBV5-4 to TRBJ2-7; the match to TRBD2 covers 10 bases. The trim removed 2 bases at V and 5 bases at J, leaving 7 bases unmatched. Germline lookup yields CDR1 SGHNT and CDR2 YYREEE (reference sequence). CDR3 length: 15 amino acids.

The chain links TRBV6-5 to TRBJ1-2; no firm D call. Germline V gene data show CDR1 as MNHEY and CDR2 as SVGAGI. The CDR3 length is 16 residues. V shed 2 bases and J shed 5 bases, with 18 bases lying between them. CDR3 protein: CASSYQSAGFGYGYTF. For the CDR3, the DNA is TGTGCCAGCAGTTACCAATCGGCAGGATTTGGGTATGGCTACACCTTC.

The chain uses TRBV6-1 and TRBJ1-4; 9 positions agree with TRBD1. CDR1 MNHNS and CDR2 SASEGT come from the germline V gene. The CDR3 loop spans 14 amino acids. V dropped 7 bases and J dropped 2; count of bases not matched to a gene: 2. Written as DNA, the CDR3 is TGTGCCAGCATGGACAGGGGTACTAATGAAAAACTGTTTTTT. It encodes CASMDRGTNEKLFF.